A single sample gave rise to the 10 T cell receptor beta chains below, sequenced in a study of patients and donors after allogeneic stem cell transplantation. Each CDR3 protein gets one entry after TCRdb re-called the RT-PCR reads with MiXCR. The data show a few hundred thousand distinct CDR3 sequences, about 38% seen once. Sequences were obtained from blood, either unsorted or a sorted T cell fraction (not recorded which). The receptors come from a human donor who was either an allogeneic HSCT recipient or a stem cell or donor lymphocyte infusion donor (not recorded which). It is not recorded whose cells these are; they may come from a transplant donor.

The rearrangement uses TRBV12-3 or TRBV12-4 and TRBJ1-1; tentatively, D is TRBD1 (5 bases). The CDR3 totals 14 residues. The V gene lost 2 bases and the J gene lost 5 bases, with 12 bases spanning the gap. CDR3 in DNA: TGTGCCAGCAGTTTAAATCCCAGGGCGACTGAAGCTTTCTTT. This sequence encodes CASSLNPRATEAFF.

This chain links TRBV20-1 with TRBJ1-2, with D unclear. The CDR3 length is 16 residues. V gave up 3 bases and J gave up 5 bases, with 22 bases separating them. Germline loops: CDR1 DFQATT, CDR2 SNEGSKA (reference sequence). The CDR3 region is CSASGWQPRRGYGYTF. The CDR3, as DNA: TGCAGTGCTAGTGGATGGCAACCGAGAAGAGGGTATGGCTACACCTTC.

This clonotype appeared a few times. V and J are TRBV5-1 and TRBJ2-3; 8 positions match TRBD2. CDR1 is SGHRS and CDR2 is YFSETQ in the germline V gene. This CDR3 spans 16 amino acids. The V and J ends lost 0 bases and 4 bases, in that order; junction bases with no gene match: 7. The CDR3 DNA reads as TGCGCCAGCAGCTTGGTGGTAGCGGGGCCCGCAGATACGCAGTATTTT. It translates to CASSLVVAGPADTQYF.

CDR3 amino acids: CASSFQRGSGNEQFF. CDR3 bases: TGTGCCAGCAGTTTCCAGCGAGGGTCTGGAAATGAGCAGTTCTTC. V usage is TRBV28 and J usage is TRBJ2-1, with D tentatively TRBD2 (5 bases). Germline CDR1 is MDHEN and CDR2 is SYDVKM. This CDR3 is built from 15 residues. V gave up 3 bases and J gave up 7 bases, with 16 bases separating them.

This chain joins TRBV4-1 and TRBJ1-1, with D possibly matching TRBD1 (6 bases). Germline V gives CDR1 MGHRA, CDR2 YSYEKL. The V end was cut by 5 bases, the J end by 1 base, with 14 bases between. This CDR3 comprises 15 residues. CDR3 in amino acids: CASSYPGHSNTEAFF. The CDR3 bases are TGCGCCAGCAGCTACCCGGGACACTCGAACACTGAAGCTTTCTTT.

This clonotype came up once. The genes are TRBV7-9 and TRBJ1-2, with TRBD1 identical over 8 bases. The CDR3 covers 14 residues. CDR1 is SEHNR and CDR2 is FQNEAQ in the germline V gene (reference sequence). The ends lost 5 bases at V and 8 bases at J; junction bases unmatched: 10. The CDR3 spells CASSPVRGQGGYTF. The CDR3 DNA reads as TGTGCCAGCAGCCCCGTCAGGGGGCAGGGAGGCTACACCTTC.

The DNA of the CDR3 is TGCGCCAGCATGGGGGGACCAAACACCGGGGAGCTGTTTTTT. Protein: CASMGGPNTGELFF. The rearrangement uses TRBV10-1 and TRBJ2-2, with TRBD2 as a possible D gene (6 bases). Trimming took 7 bases from V and 2 from J, leaving 11 bases between them. The CDR3 extends over 14 amino acids. Germline V gene lookup returns CDR1 WNHNN and CDR2 SYGVQD (reference sequence).

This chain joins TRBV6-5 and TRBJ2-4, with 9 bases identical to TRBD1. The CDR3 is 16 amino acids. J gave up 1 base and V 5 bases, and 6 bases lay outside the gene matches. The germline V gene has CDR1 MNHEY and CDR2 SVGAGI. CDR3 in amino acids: CASSNGQGTAKNIQYF. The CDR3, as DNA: TGTGCCAGCAGTAATGGACAGGGGACGGCCAAAAACATTCAGTACTTC.

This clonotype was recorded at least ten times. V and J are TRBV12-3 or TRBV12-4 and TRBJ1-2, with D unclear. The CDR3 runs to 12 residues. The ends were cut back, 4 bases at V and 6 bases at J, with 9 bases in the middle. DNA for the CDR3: TGTGCCAGCAGTTGGACCCTGGATGGCTACACCTTC. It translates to CASSWTLDGYTF.

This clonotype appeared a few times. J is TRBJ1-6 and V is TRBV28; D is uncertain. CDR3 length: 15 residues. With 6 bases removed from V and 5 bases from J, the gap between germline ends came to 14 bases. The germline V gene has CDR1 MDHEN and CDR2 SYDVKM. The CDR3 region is CASSPIGRNNSPLHF. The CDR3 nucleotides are TGTGCCAGCAGCCCCATCGGACGGAATAATTCACCCCTCCACTTT.